Reported below is one TCR beta chain. These data belong to a study of blood T cell repertoires in COVID-19. Per the original methods: Nucleated cell counts were estimated from reference gene primer amplification. Libraries were prepared by immunoSEQ multiplex PCR; TCRdb keeps only in-frame clonotypes and omits some of them. From that table come the V and J calls and clone size; the DNA was used to work out D and trimming. This table has 250,000 to 400,000 clones, approximately 89% appearing once. This CDR3 is built from 13 residues. Per germline, CDR1 SGHRS and CDR2 YFSETQ. V shed 4 bases and J 7 bases; nucleotides not matched to a gene: 7.

This receptor was identified in a woman aged 30 to 39 with COVID-19, enrolled during active disease. The specimen was peripheral blood. This chain joins TRBV5-1 and TRBJ1-1; 7 positions agree with TRBD1. The CDR3: CASSVQGPDEAFF. As DNA, the CDR3 is TGCGCCAGCAGCGTACAGGGGCCAGATGAAGCTTTCTTT.